The 31 T cell receptor beta chains given below trace back to one sample, sequenced in a study of T cell changes during pregnancy in multiple sclerosis. Assay: immunoSEQ multiplex PCR; the TCRdb copy retains only in-frame clones and omits some. The table lists around 30,000 clones, about 90% of them singletons. Here the sequenced sample was CD4+ T cells from peripheral blood mononuclear cells, taken in the third trimester of pregnancy. These receptors were taken from a female donor in good health, enrolled as a control in a pregnancy study.

The chain uses TRBV7-8 and TRBJ2-7; D may be TRBD1 (7 bases). The ends were cut back, 1 base at V and 0 bases at J, with 10 bases in the middle. The V gene's germline CDR1 is SGHVS and CDR2 FQNEAQ. This CDR3 is built from 15 residues. CDR3 in amino acids: CASSLGGDSSYEQYF. The CDR3 nucleotides are TGTGCCAGCAGCTTAGGGGGGGACAGCTCCTACGAGCAGTACTTC.

V and J are TRBV12-5 and TRBJ2-1, with 12 bases lining up with TRBD2. The CDR3 length is 17 residues. Trimming at V came to 5 bases and at J to 1 base, leaving 6 bases not matched to a gene. Germline CDR1 LGHNT, CDR2 FRNRAP. DNA of the CDR3: TGTGCTAGTGGTAGATGGACTAGCGGGAATTCCTACAATGAGCAGTTCTTC. Encoded protein: CASGRWTSGNSYNEQFF. The variable domain in full, with the rest retrieved from reference TRBV12-5 and TRBJ2-1, is DARVTQTPRHKVTEMGQEVTMRCQPILGHNTVFWYRQTMMQGLELLAYFRNRAPLDDSGMPKDRFSAEMPDATLATLKIQPSEPRDSAVYFCASGRWTSGNSYNEQFFGPGTRLTVL.

The chain couples TRBV27 to TRBJ2-5; the match to TRBD1 covers 11 bases. The length of the CDR3 is 15 residues. The germline gives CDR1 MNHEY, CDR2 SMNVEV (reference sequence). V was clipped by 3 bases and J by 1 base; unmatched bases: 1. CDR3 DNA: TGTGCCAGCAGTTTGGGGACAGGGGGCCAAGAGACCCAGTACTTC. Protein sequence: CASSLGTGGQETQYF.

The chain is built from TRBV5-5 and TRBJ2-7, with a tentative D call TRBD1 (6 bases). Trimming removed 4 bases from V and 2 bases from J, with 16 bases in between. This CDR3 is 15 amino acids long. The germline V gene encodes CDR1 SGHKS and CDR2 YYEKEE (reference sequence). The CDR3 loop is CASSLRDTNPYEQYF. The CDR3 DNA is TGTGCCAGCAGCCTCCGGGACACTAACCCCTACGAGCAGTACTTC.

The chain carries TRBV13 and TRBJ1-6, with D unclear. This CDR3 is built from 15 residues. Deletions cut 1 base from V and 3 bases from J, with 7 bases between. The germline CDR1 and CDR2 sequences are PRHDT and FYEKMQ (reference sequence). Written as DNA, the CDR3 is TGTGCCAGCAGCTTAGATCGCAGCTATAATTCACCCCTCCACTTT. Translation: CASSLDRSYNSPLHF.

This chain joins TRBV29-1 and TRBJ2-3, with D tentatively TRBD2 (6 bases). In germline, CDR1 is SQVTM, CDR2 ANQGSEA. CDR3 size: 14 residues. V lost 4 bases and J lost 2, with 13 bases in between. CDR3 sequence: CSVVGDLLTDTQYF. DNA for the CDR3: TGCAGCGTTGTAGGGGACTTGCTCACAGATACGCAGTATTTT.

The chain employs TRBV6-5 and TRBJ1-1; 10 positions agree with TRBD1. V was clipped by 6 bases and J by 1 base; unmatched bases: 5. CDR1 MNHEY and CDR2 SVGAGI come from the germline V gene. The CDR3 contains 15 residues. This chain's CDR3 is CASRPRTGGNTEAFF. The CDR3 DNA follows: TGTGCCAGCAGACCCCGGACAGGGGGGAACACTGAAGCTTTCTTT.

The V and J genes are TRBV10-3 and TRBJ1-5, with D perhaps matching TRBD1 (5 bases). The CDR3 runs 14 residues. V was pared by 2 bases and J by 7 bases, with 12 bases between. Per the germline V gene, CDR1 is ENHRY and CDR2 is SYGVKD. The CDR3 DNA follows: TGTGCCATCAGTGAGGGGGGGGATCGCCAGCCCCAGCATTTT. It specifies CAISEGGDRQPQHF.

This clone was seen more than once but under ten times. The CDR3 coding sequence is TGCGCCAGCAGTGAGTCGGGGGGTAGAGATTCACCCCTCCACTTT. Its translation: CASSESGGRDSPLHF. The V gene is TRBV10-2, the J gene TRBJ1-6, with D possibly TRBD1 on 5 matching bases. The V gene's germline CDR1 is WSHSY and CDR2 SAAADI. Trimming shortened V by 0 bases and J by 8 bases, and 11 bases separated the two germline ends. CDR3 size: 15 residues.

The table lists this clone with a count of one. The chain joins TRBV11-3 to TRBJ1-1; D may be TRBD1 (5 bases). From germline, CDR1 is SGHNT and CDR2 YENEEA. The CDR3 covers 14 residues. Deletions cut 4 bases from V and 0 bases from J, with 9 bases between. The CDR3 sequence is CASSSGGVNTEAFF. The CDR3 DNA follows: TGTGCCAGCAGCTCGGGAGGGGTGAACACTGAAGCTTTCTTT.

V and J are TRBV5-5 and TRBJ1-1; possibly TRBD1 for D (5 bases). The CDR3 has 13 residues. V lost 0 bases, J lost 4 bases, and 7 bases lay in between. Germline V gives CDR1 SGHKS, CDR2 YYEKEE (reference sequence). CDR3 bases: TGTGCCAGCAGCTTGGAGGGGTCCACTGAAGCTTTCTTT. Its protein product is CASSLEGSTEAFF.

J is TRBJ1-4 and V is TRBV5-1; 7 bases fit TRBD1. Germline lookup yields CDR1 SGHRS and CDR2 YFSETQ. The J segment lost 8 bases and the V segment lost 4 bases, leaving 8 bases of the junction unmatched. This CDR3 has 14 amino acids. The CDR3 loop reads CASSVSGGGEKLFF. The CDR3 DNA is TGCGCCAGCAGCGTCTCAGGGGGTGGCGAAAAACTGTTTTTT.

The CDR3 DNA follows: TGTGCCACCCTGGGATGGGTAGCGGGGGGCACAGATACGCAGTATTTT. This sequence encodes CATLGWVAGGTDTQYF. The chain links TRBV30 to TRBJ2-3; 9 bases line up with TRBD2. The germline V gene encodes CDR1 GTSNPN and CDR2 SVGIG (reference sequence). The length of the CDR3 is 16 residues. V lost 8 bases, J lost 1 base, and 13 bases stayed unmatched.

The chain joins TRBV27 to TRBJ2-2; 7 bases align to TRBD1. Germline V gene lookup returns CDR1 MNHEY and CDR2 SMNVEV (reference sequence). With 6 bases clipped from V and 4 bases from J, the junction kept 5 bases outside the gene matches. This CDR3 comprises 14 residues. The chain's CDR3 is CASRRTGPTGELFF. CDR3 bases: TGTGCCAGCAGAAGGACAGGCCCCACCGGGGAGCTGTTTTTT.

The V gene is TRBV28, the J gene TRBJ1-2; 8 bases match TRBD1. The ends lost 8 bases at V and 7 bases at J; junction bases unmatched: 15. Germline loops: CDR1 MDHEN, CDR2 SYDVKM. CDR3 length: 15 amino acids. CDR3 in amino acids: CASGWTGSGVGGYTF. As DNA, the CDR3 is TGTGCCAGCGGCTGGACAGGGAGCGGGGTGGGTGGCTACACCTTC.

This sequence joins TRBV5-1 and TRBJ1-4, with D uncertain. Per the germline V gene, CDR1 is SGHRS and CDR2 is YFSETQ. This CDR3 has 14 residues. Trimming removed 0 bases from V and 4 bases from J, with 7 bases in between. The CDR3 DNA follows: TGCGCCAGCAGCTTGGGTCAGATTAATGAAAAACTGTTTTTT. The encoded protein is CASSLGQINEKLFF.

The CDR3 nucleotides are TGTGCCAGCAGCTTGGACTTACCTAACACTGAAGCTTTCTTT. Protein: CASSLDLPNTEAFF. The chain employs TRBV5-6 and TRBJ1-1; D call uncertain. Trimming left V 0 bases short and J 2 bases short, with 8 bases between. Germline values: CDR1 SGHDT, CDR2 YYEEEE. The CDR3 extends over 14 amino acids.

This clone was seen a single time. One end of the junction varies from germline; a read error may be responsible. The V gene is TRBV6-5, the J gene TRBJ1-3; no firm D call. The germline V gene has CDR1 MNHEY and CDR2 SVGAGI. The CDR3 spans 15 residues. CDR3 nucleotides: TGTGCCAGCAGTTACTCGCGTTGGGGAGGAAGCACCATATATTTT. It encodes CASSYSRWGGSTIYF.

This chain joins TRBV5-1 and TRBJ2-5; 15 nucleotides line up with TRBD2. The CDR3 is 16 amino acids. CDR1 and CDR2 (germline): SGHRS, YFSETQ. V dropped 3 bases and J dropped 9; count of bases not matched to a gene: 9. As DNA, the CDR3 is TGCGCCAGCAGCTCCGGACTAGCGGGAGGGCCGGTGTCCCAGTACTTC. Its protein product is CASSSGLAGGPVSQYF.

This clone was seen more than once but under ten times. Other nucleotide sequences from this sample produce the same CDR3. CDR3 sequence reads: CAWMPKGAGYGYTF. As DNA, the CDR3 is TGTGCCTGGATGCCGAAGGGGGCTGGCTATGGCTACACCTTC. The V gene is TRBV30, the J gene TRBJ1-2, with TRBD1 matching over 7 bases. CDR1 GTSNPN and CDR2 SVGIG come from the germline V gene (reference sequence). This CDR3 has 14 residues. V trimming: 4 bases; J trimming: 4 bases; junction bases outside the gene matches: 9. The full variable domain, rest sourced from reference TRBV30 and TRBJ1-2, is SQTIHQWPATLVQPVGSPLSLECTVEGTSNPNLYWYRQAAGRGLQLLFYSVGIGQISSEVPQNLSASRPQDRQFILSSKKLLLSDSGFYLCAWMPKGAGYGYTFGSGTRLTVV.

The rearrangement joins TRBV4-3 to TRBJ1-2, with 8 bases that match TRBD1. The germline V gene has CDR1 LGHNA and CDR2 YSLEER. The CDR3 runs 17 residues. Germline trimming cut 0 bases from V and 4 bases from J; bases unmatched to any gene: 10. Here the CDR3 reads CASSQDRGQENIYGYTF. For the CDR3, the DNA is TGCGCCAGCAGCCAAGATCGGGGACAGGAAAACATCTATGGCTACACCTTC.

This clone turned up a few times. CDR3 sequence (DNA): TGTGCTAGTGCCGGGGTACGGAGTTTCACTGAAGCTTTCTTT. As protein: CASAGVRSFTEAFF. This rearrangement joins TRBV12-5 to TRBJ1-1, with D unresolved. This CDR3 comprises 14 residues. The V gene's germline CDR1 is LGHNT and CDR2 FRNRAP. V was trimmed by 7 bases and J by 4 bases, leaving 16 bases between them.

V and J are TRBV18 and TRBJ1-2, with TRBD1 matching over 9 bases. The ends lost 3 bases at V and 9 bases at J; junction bases unmatched: 8. There are 14 residues in the CDR3. Looked up from germline, CDR1 is KGHSH and CDR2 is LQKENI. CDR3 DNA: TGTGCCAGCTCACCGGGACAGGGATACTCCAGCTACACCTTC. It codes for CASSPGQGYSSYTF.

The V and J genes are TRBV10-3 and TRBJ1-2; D is possibly TRBD1 (6 bases). The CDR3 spans 12 residues. Germline CDR1 is ENHRY and CDR2 is SYGVKD. V was clipped by 2 bases and J by 8 bases, with 9 bases between them. CDR3: CAISEQGNGYTF. The CDR3 region has the DNA TGTGCCATCAGTGAGCAGGGGAACGGCTACACCTTC.

The genes are TRBV29-1 and TRBJ2-2, with D perhaps matching TRBD2 (5 bases). The CDR3 runs to 14 residues. Germline V CDR1 and CDR2: SQVTM, ANQGSEA. The V and J ends lost 4 bases and 6 bases respectively, with 15 bases between them. CDR3 nucleotide sequence: TGCAGCGTTGCGCGGGCACCAGGCGCCGGGGAGCTGTTTTTT. It is translated as CSVARAPGAGELFF.

Only one count was recorded for this clone. The chain combines TRBV19 with TRBJ1-2; 9 bases line up with TRBD1. From germline, CDR1 is LNHDA and CDR2 SQIVND (reference sequence). This CDR3 region has 14 residues. Trimming cost V 3 bases and J 7 bases; bases outside gene matches: 6. The chain's CDR3 is CASSMWTGVSGYTF. CDR3 nucleotides: TGTGCCAGTAGTATGTGGACAGGGGTTAGTGGCTACACCTTC.

The rearrangement joins TRBV7-9 to TRBJ2-5, with D perhaps TRBD2 (6 bases). Germline V gene sequence: CDR1 SEHNR, CDR2 FQNEAQ (reference sequence). The V and J ends lost 1 base and 5 bases respectively, with 11 bases between them. There are 14 residues in the CDR3. CDR3 nucleotide sequence: TGTGCCAGCAGCTTAGGCGGGACCGTGGAGACCCAGTACTTC. Amino acid sequence: CASSLGGTVETQYF.

The chain has TRBV29-1 and TRBJ2-3; D remains ambiguous. This CDR3 spans 12 amino acids. Trimming cost V 7 bases and J 6 bases, with 14 bases left between them. Germline V CDR1 and CDR2: SQVTM, ANQGSEA. This chain's CDR3 is CSASRGVDTQYF. CDR3 in DNA: TGCAGCGCCTCGCGCGGAGTGGATACGCAGTATTTT.

The chain is built from TRBV4-1 and TRBJ1-6, with D possibly being TRBD1 (5 bases). The CDR3 spans 19 residues. V was shortened by 3 bases and J by 0 bases, with 18 bases between the two germline ends. Looked up from germline, CDR1 is MGHRA and CDR2 is YSYEKL. CDR3 region: CASSHSPLRGSSYNSPLHF. The CDR3 DNA reads as TGCGCCAGCAGCCATAGTCCCTTAAGGGGAAGCTCCTATAATTCACCCCTCCACTTT.

The chain employs TRBV19 and TRBJ2-5; D remains unclear. Trimming shortened V by 6 bases and J by 2 bases, and 4 bases separated the two germline ends. Germline-derived CDR1 and CDR2 are LNHDA and SQIVND (reference sequence). The CDR3 length is 11 residues. The DNA of the CDR3 is TGTGCCAGTAGCAAACAAGAGACCCAGTACTTC. Translated, it gives CASSKQETQYF.

The sample holds one count of this clone. The rearrangement joins TRBV5-1 to TRBJ1-4; 11 bases are a match to TRBD1. CDR1 SGHRS and CDR2 YFSETQ come from the germline V gene. The V segment lost 4 bases and the J segment 8 bases; nucleotides outside the gene matches: 10. This CDR3 region has 16 residues. As DNA, the CDR3 is TGCGCCAGCAGCCAGGGACAGGGGGGGCCGTGGGAAAAACTGTTTTTT. Translation: CASSQGQGGPWEKLFF.